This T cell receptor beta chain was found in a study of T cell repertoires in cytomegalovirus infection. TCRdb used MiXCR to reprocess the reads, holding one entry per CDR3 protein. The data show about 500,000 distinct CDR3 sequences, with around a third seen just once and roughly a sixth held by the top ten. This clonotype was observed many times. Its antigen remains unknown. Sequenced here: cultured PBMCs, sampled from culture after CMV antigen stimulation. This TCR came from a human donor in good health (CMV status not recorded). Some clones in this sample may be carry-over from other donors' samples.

CDR3 sequence: CASSLYQYEQYF. As DNA, the CDR3 is TGTGCCAGCAGCTTATATCAGTACGAGCAGTACTTC. The chain couples TRBV7-2 to TRBJ2-7; D is uncertain. Deletions cut 2 bases from V and 4 bases from J, with 6 bases between. The length of the CDR3 is 12 residues. Germline CDR1 reads SGHTA; CDR2 reads FQGNSA. The entire variable domain, with the rest obtained from reference TRBV7-2 and TRBJ2-7, is as follows: GAGVSQSPSNKVTEKGKDVELRCDPISGHTALYWYRQSLGQGLEFLIYFQGNSAPDKSGLPSDRFSAERTGGSVSTLTIQRTQQEDSAVYLCASSLYQYEQYFGPGTRLTVT.